A selection of T cell receptor beta chains follows, all from one sample in a study of identical twins. TCRdb used MiXCR to reprocess the 5' RACE reads, holding one entry per CDR3 protein. Among about 500,000 distinct CDR3 sequences listed, roughly 13% were seen once. In addition, the sample was reused for a study of yellow fever vaccine responses in identical twins.

Sequenced material: CD4+ T cells sorted from blood. The receptors were sampled from a woman younger than 30 in good health. Each CDR3 is given with its conserved first and last residue. The order of the fields is J gene, V gene, D gene, CDR3 length, clone size, CDR3 DNA, CDR3 protein. A D gene is named only where the DNA matches it firmly. Where a row states a size, it is once, few, many or the class of an expanded clone; other rows omit it.

J: TRBJ2-1; V: TRBV6-5; D: TRBD2; length: 16; size: -; DNA: TGTGCCAGCAGTTTACTAACTAGCGGGAGGGCGCGTGAGCAGTTCTTC; CDR3: CASSLLTSGRAREQFF
J: TRBJ2-5; V: TRBV14; D: TRBD2; length: 18; size: few; DNA: TGTGCCAGCAGCCAAGAAAGACTAGCGGGAGCCGCCGGAGAGACCCAGTACTTC; CDR3: CASSQERLAGAAGETQYF
J: TRBJ2-3; V: TRBV5-1; D: -; length: 15; size: -; DNA: TGCGCCAGCAGTTTCAGCGGGCTTCTCACAGATACGCAGTATTTT; CDR3: CASSFSGLLTDTQYF
J: TRBJ2-1; V: TRBV7-3; D: TRBD2; length: 17; size: -; DNA: TGTGCCAGCAGCTTAACGAGGCTAGCGGGGGGGCCTGATGAGCAGTTCTTC; CDR3: CASSLTRLAGGPDEQFF
J: TRBJ2-1; V: TRBV21-1; D: -; length: 18; size: -; DNA: TGTGCCAGCAGCAAAGCCCCGCTAGCCCTGAGCTCCTACAATGAGCAGTTCTTC; CDR3: CASSKAPLALSSYNEQFF
J: TRBJ2-1; V: TRBV6-5; D: -; length: 11; size: -; DNA: TGTGCCAGCAGTACAGGCGGTGAGCAGTTCTTC; CDR3: CASSTGGEQFF
J: TRBJ2-7; V: TRBV10-3; D: -; length: 14; size: few; DNA: TGTGCCATCAGTGAGCTAGGGAGTTCCTACGAGCAGTACTTC; CDR3: CAISELGSSYEQYF
J: TRBJ2-5; V: TRBV15; D: TRBD2; length: 17; size: -; DNA: TGTGCCACCAGCAGAGCCGGACTAGCGGGGGGACAAGAGACCCAGTACTTC; CDR3: CATSRAGLAGGQETQYF
J: TRBJ2-1; V: TRBV5-6; D: -; length: 14; size: few; DNA: TGTGCCAGCAGCAGGGGCTCTTTCCCCAATGAGCAGTTCTTC; CDR3: CASSRGSFPNEQFF
J: TRBJ1-2; V: TRBV6-2/TRBV6-3; D: -; length: 12; size: few; DNA: TGTGCCAGCAGTTACTCACACTATGGCTACACCTTC; CDR3: CASSYSHYGYTF
J: TRBJ2-1; V: TRBV28; D: -; length: 11; size: few; DNA: TGTGCCACCCGCTCCTACAATGAGCAGTTCTTC; CDR3: CATRSYNEQFF
J: TRBJ1-2; V: TRBV20-1; D: -; length: 16; size: few; DNA: TGCAGTGCTAGGGGGGATTGGACAGACAACCCCTATGGCTACACCTTC; CDR3: CSARGDWTDNPYGYTF
J: TRBJ2-3; V: TRBV28; D: TRBD1; length: 15; size: -; DNA: TGTGCCAGCAGTATACCACAGGGGAGCACAGATACGCAGTATTTT; CDR3: CASSIPQGSTDTQYF
J: TRBJ2-2; V: TRBV7-2; D: -; length: 15; size: -; DNA: TGTGCCAGCAGCTTAGCGGGACTCCTCACCGGGGAGCTGTTTTTT; CDR3: CASSLAGLLTGELFF
J: TRBJ2-1; V: TRBV7-2; D: TRBD2; length: 14; size: many; DNA: TGTGCCAGCAGCTTCCGCGGGGGGGCGGATGAGCAGTTCTTC; CDR3: CASSFRGGADEQFF
J: TRBJ2-3; V: TRBV29-1; D: -; length: 12; size: -; DNA: TGCAGCGTTGTTCCCGGGACAGATACGCAGTATTTT; CDR3: CSVVPGTDTQYF
J: TRBJ2-5; V: TRBV29-1; D: TRBD2; length: 16; size: -; DNA: TGCAGCGTTGTCGTTGGGACTAGCGGGAGGTCCGAGACCCAGTACTTC; CDR3: CSVVVGTSGRSETQYF
J: TRBJ2-5; V: TRBV7-2; D: -; length: 15; size: -; DNA: TGTGCCAGCAGCTTAGAGGGGTGGTACCAAGAGACCCAGTACTTC; CDR3: CASSLEGWYQETQYF
J: TRBJ2-2; V: TRBV24-1; D: TRBD2; length: 16; size: many; DNA: TGTGCCACCAGTCCTCCGAGCGGGGAGTTAACCGGGGAGCTGTTTTTT; CDR3: CATSPPSGELTGELFF
J: TRBJ2-7; V: TRBV19; D: TRBD1; length: 13; size: -; DNA: TGTGCCAGTCGCCCAGGGGGCGTGAACGAGCAGTACTTC; CDR3: CASRPGGVNEQYF
J: TRBJ1-2; V: TRBV11-2; D: -; length: 13; size: few; DNA: TGTGCCAGCAGTCCAGGGGTCGGCTATGGCTACACCTTC; CDR3: CASSPGVGYGYTF
J: TRBJ2-1; V: TRBV6-1; D: TRBD2; length: 15; size: many; DNA: TGTGCCAGCAGCCCCAAGCGGACTAGCGTGGATGAGCAGTTCTTC; CDR3: CASSPKRTSVDEQFF